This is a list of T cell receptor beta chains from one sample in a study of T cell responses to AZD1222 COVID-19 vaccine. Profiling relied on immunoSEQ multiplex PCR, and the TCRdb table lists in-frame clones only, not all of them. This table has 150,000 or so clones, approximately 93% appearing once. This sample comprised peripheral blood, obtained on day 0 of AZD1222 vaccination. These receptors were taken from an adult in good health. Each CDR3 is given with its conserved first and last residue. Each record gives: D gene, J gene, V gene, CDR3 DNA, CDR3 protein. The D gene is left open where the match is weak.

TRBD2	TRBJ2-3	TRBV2	TGTGCCAGCAGTGTCATGGGACTAGCGAGCACAGATACGCAGTATTTT	CASSVMGLASTDTQYF
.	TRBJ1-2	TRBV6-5	TGTGCCAGCAGAGAGACTAGAACTAACTATGGCTACACCTTC	CASRETRTNYGYTF
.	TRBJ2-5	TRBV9	TGTGCCAGCAGCGTTACGGGATCTCTAGAGACCCAGTACTTC	CASSVTGSLETQYF
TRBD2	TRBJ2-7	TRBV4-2	TGTGCCAGCAGCCAGGGGAGCGGGGGGACCTACGAGCAGTACTTC	CASSQGSGGTYEQYF
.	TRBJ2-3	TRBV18	TGTGCCAGCTCAACGTCTAGGGATACGCAGTATTTT	CASSTSRDTQYF
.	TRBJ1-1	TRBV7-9	TGTGCCAGCAGCTTAGAAGGGGGTGGCACTGAAGCTTTCTTT	CASSLEGGGTEAFF
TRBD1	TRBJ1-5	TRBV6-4	TGTGCCAGCAGTGACTCCGGGACAGCTCCGAATCAGCCCCAGCATTTT	CASSDSGTAPNQPQHF
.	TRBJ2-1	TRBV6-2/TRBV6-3	TGTGCCAGCAGTTACAGGGGAGGGGGATCCCTCAATGAGCAGTTCTTC	CASSYRGGGSLNEQFF
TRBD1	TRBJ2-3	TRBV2	TGTGCCAGCAGAGTACAGGGGTCCCCAGATACGCAGTATTTT	CASRVQGSPDTQYF
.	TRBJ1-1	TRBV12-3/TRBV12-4	TGTGCCAGCAGGTACGGGGCGGCAACTGAAGCTTTCTTT	CASRYGAATEAFF
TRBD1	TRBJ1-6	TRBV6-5	TGTGCCAGCCTCCTCCGGGACAGAAATTCACCCCTCCACTTT	CASLLRDRNSPLHF
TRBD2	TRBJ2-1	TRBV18	TGTGCCAGCTCACCATCCCGCGGGGGGGCCCTTGAGCAGTTCTTC	CASSPSRGGALEQFF